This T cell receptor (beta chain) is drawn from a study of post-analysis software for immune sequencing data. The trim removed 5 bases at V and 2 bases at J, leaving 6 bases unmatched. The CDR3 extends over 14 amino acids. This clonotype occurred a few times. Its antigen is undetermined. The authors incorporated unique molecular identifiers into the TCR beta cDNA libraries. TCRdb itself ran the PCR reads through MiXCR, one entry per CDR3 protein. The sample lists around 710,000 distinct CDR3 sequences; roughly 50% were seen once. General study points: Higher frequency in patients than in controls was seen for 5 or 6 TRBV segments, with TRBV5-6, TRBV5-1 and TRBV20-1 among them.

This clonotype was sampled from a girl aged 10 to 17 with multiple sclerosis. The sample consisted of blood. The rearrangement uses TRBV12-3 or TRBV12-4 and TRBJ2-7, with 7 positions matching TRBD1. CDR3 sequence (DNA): TGTGCCAGCAGTCAGGACAGGCGCCCCTACGAGCAGTACTTC. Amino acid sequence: CASSQDRRPYEQYF.